Below, one T cell receptor beta chain is given with its context. These data come from a study of cytomegalovirus exposure and HLA in healthy donors. PCR involved 60 Vbeta and 13 Jbeta primers. TCRdb's table, derived via immunoSEQ multiplex PCR, lists solely in-frame clones and lacks some. The sample includes 160,000 or so clones, more than 65% seen only once; the top ten take nearly 6.5%. CDR3 length: 16 amino acids. The V end lost 0 bases, the J end lost 4 bases, and 16 bases lay between the germline ends. CDR1 and CDR2 from the germline V gene are SGDLS and YYNGEE. The sample taken for sequencing was PBMCs. The V call is TRBV9, the J call TRBJ1-2, with D possibly matching TRBD1 (5 bases). This clonotype was obtained from a man between 50 and 59 years old in good health and CMV-seropositive. The CDR3 nucleotides read TGTGCCAGCAGCGTAGCCAGGGATACCGACCCCTATGGCTACACCTTC. It encodes CASSVARDTDPYGYTF.